What follows describes a single T cell receptor (beta chain). These data belong to a study of control samples from healthy donors and cancer patients. Here immunoSEQ multiplex PCR was the method, and the copy in TCRdb shows in-frame clones only, minus some. The sample lists approximately 170,000 clones, 80% to 95% occurring once. Trimming cost V 9 bases and J 0 bases; bases outside gene matches: 5. This CDR3 contains 14 residues. Germline values: CDR1 LNHDA, CDR2 SQIVND (reference sequence). This TCR was recovered from a woman younger than 45 in good health. The chain recombines TRBV19 with TRBJ2-7; TRBD2 aligns across 10 bases. Sequenced: blood. The CDR3 coding sequence is TGTGCCAGCACACCTAGCGGGAGCTCCTACGAGCAGTACTTC. It translates to CASTPSGSSYEQYF. Variable domain in full (rest from reference TRBV19 and TRBJ2-7): DGGITQSPKYLFRKEGQNVTLSCEQNLNHDAMYWYRQDPGQGLRLIYYSQIVNDFQKGDIAEGYSVSREKKESFPLTVTSAQKNPTAFYLCASTPSGSSYEQYFGPGTRLTVT.